The clone carrying this T cell receptor beta chain was observed once. This entry comes from a study of CD4+ T cells in melanoma. CDR1 SGHKS and CDR2 YYEKEE come from the germline V gene (reference sequence). Trimming took off 4 bases at V and 0 bases at J, with 13 bases between the two ends. The CDR3 sequence is 15 residues long. Measured with immunoSEQ multiplex PCR; TCRdb has only the in-frame clones, and not every one. The sample gives about 140,000 clones, about 93% of which show up once; approximately 1.4% is in the top ten. This receptor was identified in a human donor with melanoma. V and J are TRBV5-5 and TRBJ2-5; no clear D. The CDR3 loop reads CASSPRAQYQETQYF. CDR3 DNA: TGTGCCAGCAGCCCCCGGGCCCAGTACCAAGAGACCCAGTACTTC.